This record concerns one T cell receptor (beta chain) sequence. What it recognizes is unknown. The sample is drawn from a study of tumor-infiltrating lymphocytes in primary liver carcinoma. About the study: Surgical resection was used to treat these primary liver carcinoma patients. Tumors were staged T1-T3 N0M0 and measured about 4.2 to 10 cm across. Study-wide findings and caveats: Against blood, tumors held a significantly higher top-250-clone fraction (p = 0.039).

Germline V lookup: CDR1 MNHEY, CDR2 SVGEGT. The CDR3 extends over 12 amino acids. The researchers produced TCR beta cDNA from about 510 ng total RNA with a constant-region primer. TCR beta libraries came from three nested multiplex PCR rounds using slightly modified ARM-PCR. Two initial PCR rounds of around 10 cycles each paired TRBV1-TRBV30 forward primers with a C-beta reverse primer. TCRdb reprocessed the multiplex PCR reads via MiXCR and lists one record per CDR3 protein. The sample holds approximately 300,000 distinct CDR3 sequences, around three fifths seen once. Extraction also yielded germline DNA, while blood RNA was obtained from unsorted whole blood. Donors were untreated and chronically infected with HBV.

The material sequenced was peripheral blood. The genes are TRBV6-2 or TRBV6-3 and TRBJ2-3; D remains unclear. The TCR originated in a man in his forties with primary liver carcinoma and hepatitis B virus infection. The CDR3 region has the DNA TGTGTCAACAGTTATCTCACAGATACGCAGTATTTT. As protein: CVNSYLTDTQYF.